The TCR beta chain under discussion was sequenced for a study of cytomegalovirus exposure and HLA in healthy donors. Points from the study as a whole: Highly shared variants forming one cluster were likely a sequencing artifact.

The CDR3 length is 15 residues. Between the trimmed V and J ends, which lost 1 base and 0 bases, there was a span of 8 bases. Germline V lookup: CDR1 SGHAT, CDR2 FQNNGV. Vbeta (60) and Jbeta (13) primers were used in the PCR. Here immunoSEQ multiplex PCR was the method, and the copy in TCRdb shows in-frame clones only, minus some. The sample holds 140,000 or so clones, roughly three fifths seen once. As for this clone: Its antigen is still unknown.

The sequenced sample consisted of PBMCs. The source is a male donor in good health and CMV-seronegative. This chain links TRBV11-2 with TRBJ2-3; D gene unclear. This CDR3 is CASSLGAFSTDTQYF. Here the CDR3 DNA reads TGTGCCAGCAGCTTAGGGGCCTTTAGCACAGATACGCAGTATTTT.